This T cell receptor (beta chain) was sequenced during a study of control samples from healthy donors and cancer patients. The ends were cut back, 6 bases at V and 9 bases at J, with 12 bases in the middle. The CDR3 extends over 13 amino acids. CDR1 and CDR2 (germline): MNHEY, SVGAGI. Method: immunoSEQ multiplex PCR; TCRdb's copy keeps in-frame clones and lacks some. The sample contains some 110,000 clones, 88% of which appear only once. Sequencing used blood. This TCR was sampled from a woman in her seventies in good health. The rearrangement links TRBV6-5 to TRBJ1-6; tentative D call: TRBD1 (5 bases). The CDR3 region is CASSPGTRSPLHF. The CDR3 nucleotides read TGTGCCAGCAGCCCCGGGACGCGTTCACCCCTCCACTTT.